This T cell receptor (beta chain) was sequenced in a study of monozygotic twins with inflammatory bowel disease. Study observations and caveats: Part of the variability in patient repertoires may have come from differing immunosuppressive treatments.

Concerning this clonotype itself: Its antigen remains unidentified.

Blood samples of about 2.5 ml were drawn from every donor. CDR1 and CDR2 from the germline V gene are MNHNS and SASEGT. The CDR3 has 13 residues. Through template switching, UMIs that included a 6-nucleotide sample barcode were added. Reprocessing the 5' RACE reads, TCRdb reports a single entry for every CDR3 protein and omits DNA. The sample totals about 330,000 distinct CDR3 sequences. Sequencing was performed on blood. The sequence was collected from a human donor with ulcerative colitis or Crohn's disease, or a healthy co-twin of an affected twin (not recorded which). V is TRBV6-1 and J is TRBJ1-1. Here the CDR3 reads CASSEQRNTEAFF.